This T cell receptor beta chain stems from a study of control samples from healthy donors and cancer patients. TCRdb's copy holds only in-frame clones and misses some; the assay was immunoSEQ multiplex PCR. The sample has 130,000 or so clones, 94% seen once; the top ten hold roughly 13%. After removal of 5 bases from V and 5 bases from J, the junction contained 3 bases not matched to a gene. CDR1 is SGHTA, CDR2 FQGNSA, per germline. CDR3 size: 14 residues. The receptor comes from a middle-aged man in good health. The chain carries TRBV7-2 and TRBJ2-2; 9 bases match TRBD2. The sample comprised blood. As DNA, the CDR3 is TGTGCCAGCAGCGGGACTAGCACAACCGGGGAGCTGTTTTTT. Its translation is CASSGTSTTGELFF.